Below, 29 T cell receptor beta chains from the same sample are listed, as sequenced in a study of blood T cell repertoires in COVID-19. Clones were read by immunoSEQ multiplex PCR, and TCRdb kept only the in-frame ones, dropping some. The sample contains roughly 250,000 clones, about 90% of which appear only once. Sequencing was done on a sample of peripheral blood. The source is a woman aged 25 to 39 with COVID-19, enrolled during active disease.

The rearrangement joins TRBV19 to TRBJ2-5; 8 nucleotides agree with TRBD1. J was trimmed by 5 bases and V by 1 base; bases with no gene match: 3. The CDR3 spans 14 residues. Germline V gives CDR1 LNHDA, CDR2 SQIVND (reference sequence). The DNA for the CDR3 is TGTGCCAGTAGTATAGTTACAGGGGGGGAGACCCAGTACTTC. This gives the protein CASSIVTGGETQYF.

V usage is TRBV5-1 and J usage is TRBJ1-2, with D perhaps TRBD1 (5 bases). Germline CDR1 and CDR2: SGHRS and YFSETQ. Trimming cost V 3 bases and J 0 bases, with 30 bases left between them. The CDR3 is 21 amino acids. For the CDR3, the DNA is TGCGCCAGCAGCTCCTCCCCCGGCAGGGAAGGCTGGATCGTGTCTAACTATGGCTACACCTTC. Translation gives CASSSSPGREGWIVSNYGYTF. The entire variable domain, with the rest obtained from reference TRBV5-1 and TRBJ1-2, is as follows: KAGVTQTPRYLIKTRGQQVTLSCSPISGHRSVSWYQQTPGQGLQFLFEYFSETQRNKGNFPGRFSGRQFSNSRSEMNVSTLELGDSALYLCASSSSPGREGWIVSNYGYTFGSGTRLTVV.

The J gene is TRBJ2-7, the V gene TRBV19, with 9 bases fitting TRBD2. V lost 8 bases and J lost 0; bases outside the gene matches: 5. The CDR3 has 14 residues. Germline V lookup: CDR1 LNHDA, CDR2 SQIVND (reference sequence). The CDR3 nucleotides are TGTGCCAGTCAGCGGGGGGCGAGCTCCTACGAGCAGTACTTC. The encoded protein is CASQRGASSYEQYF.

This clone showed up just once. The V gene is TRBV5-4, the J gene TRBJ1-2; D call uncertain. The length of the CDR3 is 11 residues. Trimming left V 4 bases short and J 8 bases short, with 9 bases between. Germline V CDR1 and CDR2: SGHNT, YYREEE (reference sequence). The CDR3 reads CASSATRGYTF. The CDR3 bases are TGTGCCAGCAGCGCCACAAGAGGCTACACCTTC.

The rearrangement uses TRBV11-2 and TRBJ2-7; TRBD2 agrees at 13 bases. The CDR3 consists of 13 residues. CDR1 is SGHAT and CDR2 is FQNNGV in the germline V gene. The trim removed 7 bases at V and 6 bases at J, leaving 3 bases unmatched. CDR3 residues: CASTGLAGVEQYF. CDR3 DNA: TGTGCCAGCACAGGACTAGCGGGGGTCGAGCAGTACTTC.

This rearrangement joins TRBV6-6 to TRBJ2-1; the match to TRBD2 covers 10 bases. CDR3 length equals 15 residues. J was trimmed by 9 bases and V by 5 bases; bases with no gene match: 10. Per germline, CDR1 MNHNY and CDR2 SVGAGI (reference sequence). The CDR3 is CASSPQRGGQTEQFF. The CDR3 DNA reads as TGTGCCAGCAGTCCTCAGCGGGGGGGCCAGACTGAGCAGTTCTTC.

The V gene is TRBV15, the J gene TRBJ2-1; TRBD1 matches 7 bases. Per germline, CDR1 LNHNV and CDR2 YYDKDF (reference sequence). The V gene end was trimmed by 3 bases and the J gene end by 5 bases; junction bases not matched to a gene: 4. The CDR3 length is 14 residues. The CDR3 DNA reads as TGTGCCACCAGCAGCAAACAGGGGCACAATGAGCAGTTCTTC. It encodes CATSSKQGHNEQFF.

This sequence joins TRBV6-5 and TRBJ1-2; D gene uncertain. CDR3 length: 12 amino acids. The V and J ends lost 7 bases and 5 bases respectively, with 11 bases between them. Germline V lookup: CDR1 MNHEY, CDR2 SVGAGI. The CDR3 sequence is CASMKQSYGYTF. The CDR3 bases are TGTGCCAGCATGAAACAGTCTTATGGCTACACCTTC.

This chain uses TRBV7-9 with TRBJ1-1; TRBD1 matches at 10 bases. The J segment lost 11 bases and the V segment lost 2 bases, leaving 5 bases of the junction unmatched. This CDR3 region has 13 residues. Germline V gives CDR1 SEHNR, CDR2 FQNEAQ (reference sequence). CDR3 nucleotide sequence: TGTGCCAGCAGCTTACAGGGGACAGGGGAGGCTTTCTTT. Translation gives CASSLQGTGEAFF.

In nucleotides, the CDR3 is TGTGCCAGCAGCAAGGAACTCGCCGGAAGGGGCTCGAACACTGAAGCTTTCTTT. It yields the protein CASSKELAGRGSNTEAFF. The chain carries TRBV21-1 and TRBJ1-1; the D call of TRBD1 is as the table states it, not checked on the DNA. TRBV21-1 is designated a pseudogene. The CDR3 loop spans 18 amino acids.

As concerns this clone: At one boundary the junction diverges from the germline segment, which might be a read error. The chain has TRBV2 and TRBJ2-1; TRBD1 agrees at 8 bases. The CDR3 is 17 amino acids. The germline V gene has CDR1 SNHLY and CDR2 FYNNEI. The CDR3 loop reads CASSEYPPQGAYYEQFF. DNA of the CDR3: TGTGCCAGCAGTGAATACCCCCCCCAGGGGGCCTACTATGAGCAGTTCTTC.

This sequence joins TRBV7-9 and TRBJ1-4; 9 positions agree with TRBD1. The CDR3 is made up of 15 amino acids. V trimming: 4 bases; J trimming: 6 bases; junction bases outside the gene matches: 6. Per germline, CDR1 SEHNR and CDR2 FQNEAQ (reference sequence). CDR3 nucleotide sequence: TGTGCCAGCAGCTCCCCCGGGGACAGGGATGAAAAACTGTTTTTT. It translates to CASSSPGDRDEKLFF.

This clone appeared once. V and J are TRBV24-1 and TRBJ2-1, with 8 bases lining up with TRBD2. The CDR3 is 16 amino acids. Germline CDR1 and CDR2: KGHDR and SFDVKD. J lost 4 bases, V lost 4 bases, and 8 bases had no gene match. The CDR3 sequence is CATSDPSGGGYNEQFF. The CDR3 region has the DNA TGTGCCACCAGTGACCCCAGCGGGGGCGGGTACAATGAGCAGTTCTTC.

The chain carries TRBV11-2 and TRBJ2-7; D unresolved. This CDR3 is 15 amino acids long. V was trimmed by 2 bases and J by 3 bases, leaving 14 bases between them. Per the germline V gene, CDR1 is SGHAT and CDR2 is FQNNGV. The CDR3 loop is CASSLRHLNLYEQYF. The CDR3 DNA sequence: TGTGCCAGCAGCTTAAGACACCTCAACCTCTACGAGCAGTACTTC. The entire variable domain, with the rest obtained from reference TRBV11-2 and TRBJ2-7, is as follows: EAGVAQSPRYKIIEKRQSVAFWCNPISGHATLYWYQQILGQGPKLLIQFQNNGVVDDSQLPKDRFSAERLKGVDSTLKIQPAKLEDSAVYLCASSLRHLNLYEQYFGPGTRLTVT.

The chain couples TRBV7-6 to TRBJ1-4; possible D gene TRBD1, 6 bases. Germline loops: CDR1 SGHVS, CDR2 FNYEAQ. The CDR3 is 15 residues long. Trimming pared 6 bases from V and 1 base from J, leaving 12 bases between. Written as DNA, the CDR3 is TGTGCCAGCAGTTGGTTAGGGGGAACTAATGAAAAACTGTTTTTT. Protein product: CASSWLGGTNEKLFF.

This clone was detected once. The genes are TRBV3-1 (or the pseudogene TRBV3-2) and TRBJ2-1; D gene ambiguous. This CDR3 is 15 amino acids long. CDR1 LGHDT and CDR2 YNNKEL come from the germline V gene (reference sequence). V was clipped by 0 bases and J by 4 bases, with 10 bases between them. This CDR3 reads CASSQDRNLYNEQFF. The CDR3 nucleotides read TGTGCCAGCAGCCAAGACAGAAATCTTTACAATGAGCAGTTCTTC.

The V call is TRBV5-5, the J call TRBJ2-2; 8 nucleotides line up with TRBD1. The CDR3 loop spans 17 amino acids. Trimming took 0 bases from V and 4 from J; bases not matched to a gene: 8. CDR1 is SGHKS and CDR2 is YYEKEE in the germline V gene (reference sequence). This CDR3 is CASSLGFAGGVTGELFF. The CDR3, as DNA: TGTGCCAGCAGCTTGGGGTTTGCAGGGGGCGTCACCGGGGAGCTGTTTTTT.

The chain carries TRBV27 and TRBJ1-1; 7 bases agree with TRBD1. CDR3 length: 14 residues. Germline V lookup: CDR1 MNHEY, CDR2 SMNVEV (reference sequence). The ends lost 4 bases at V and 0 bases at J; junction bases unmatched: 2. CDR3: CASSWDSMNTEAFF. CDR3 DNA sequence: TGTGCCAGCAGTTGGGACAGTATGAACACTGAAGCTTTCTTT.

The chain links TRBV11-2 to TRBJ1-5; unclear D gene. Deletions cut 4 bases from V and 15 bases from J, with 7 bases between. Germline V gene data show CDR1 as SGHAT and CDR2 as FQNNGV. The CDR3 runs 9 residues. The CDR3 DNA follows: TGTGCCAGCAGCTCCTCGGGGCATTTT. This encodes CASSSSGHF.

This rearrangement joins TRBV18 to TRBJ1-2; D gene ambiguous. V shed 6 bases and J shed 8 bases, with 19 bases lying between them. This CDR3 comprises 14 residues. The germline V gene has CDR1 KGHSH and CDR2 LQKENI. The CDR3 DNA follows: TGTGCCAGCTCTCCTCAAGAGGGCTCCTACGGCTACACCTTC. As protein: CASSPQEGSYGYTF.

The CDR3 sequence is CASSQYRGLNTEAFF. The CDR3 nucleotides read TGTGCCAGCAGTCAATACAGGGGGCTAAACACTGAAGCTTTCTTT. V gene TRBV6-5 combines with J gene TRBJ1-1; TRBD1 matches 9 bases. V lost 5 bases and J lost 2; bases outside the gene matches: 6. The CDR3 extends over 15 amino acids. Germline loops: CDR1 MNHEY, CDR2 SVGAGI.

The chain joins TRBV6-5 to TRBJ1-1; D is undetermined. CDR3 length equals 14 residues. Looked up from germline, CDR1 is MNHEY and CDR2 is SVGAGI. Trimming shortened V by 0 bases and J by 5 bases, and 10 bases separated the two germline ends. CDR3 coding DNA: TGTGCCAGCAGTTACTCCGCTGGGAGGACTGAAGCTTTCTTT. Translated: CASSYSAGRTEAFF.

The gene calls are TRBV19 and TRBJ2-3, with 7 bases lining up with TRBD2. The CDR3 length is 14 residues. J lost 6 bases, V lost 5 bases, and 8 bases had no gene match. Germline V gene sequence: CDR1 LNHDA, CDR2 SQIVND (reference sequence). CDR3 protein: CASSSRTRTDTQYF. The DNA of the CDR3 is TGTGCCAGTAGTTCCCGGACTAGGACCGATACGCAGTATTTT.

This clone was seen a handful of times. CDR3: CASSRGGLASTDTQYF. The CDR3 DNA reads TGTGCCAGCAGCCGGGGGGGACTAGCGAGCACAGATACGCAGTATTTT. The chain carries TRBV5-4 and TRBJ2-3, with 10 nucleotides matching TRBD2. CDR3 length equals 16 residues. V was clipped by 4 bases and J by 0 bases; unmatched bases: 5. The germline gives CDR1 SGHNT, CDR2 YYREEE (reference sequence).

Of note for this clone: Germline and junction disagree at one end, which may indicate a read error. V gene TRBV6-5 combines with J gene TRBJ2-1, with D unresolved. The germline CDR1 and CDR2 sequences are MNHEY and SVGAGI. The CDR3 spans 11 residues. The CDR3 here is CASNSHNEQFF. CDR3 DNA: TGTGCCAGTAACTCCCACAATGAGCAGTTCTTC.

The chain couples TRBV15 to TRBJ2-7, with D uncertain. V shed 5 bases and J shed 1 base, with 6 bases lying between them. This CDR3 is built from 12 residues. Germline CDR1 and CDR2: LNHNV and YYDKDF (reference sequence). CDR3 DNA sequence: TGTGCCACCAGCCCAGATTCCTACGAGCAGTACTTC. It translates to CATSPDSYEQYF.

The CDR3 region is CASSRTGGGSQPQHF. CDR3 DNA: TGTGCCAGTAGCCGCACCGGGGGGGGTTCTCAGCCCCAGCATTTT. The chain uses TRBV19 and TRBJ1-5, with D perhaps matching TRBD1 (5 bases). Trimming shortened V by 6 bases and J by 6 bases, and 18 bases separated the two germline ends. This CDR3 has 15 residues. Per the germline V gene, CDR1 is LNHDA and CDR2 is SQIVND (reference sequence).

The CDR3 coding sequence is TGTGCCAGCACCACACCTAGCGGGGGTTACAATGAGCAGTTCTTC. It specifies CASTTPSGGYNEQFF. The chain couples TRBV13 to TRBJ2-1; 10 nucleotides agree with TRBD2. V shed 7 bases, J shed 4 bases, and the junction held 7 bases outside the gene matches. CDR1 is PRHDT, CDR2 FYEKMQ, per germline (reference sequence). The CDR3 length is 15 residues.

The chain employs TRBV2 and TRBJ2-1; 10 bases are a match to TRBD2. CDR3 length: 15 amino acids. The V segment lost 6 bases and the J segment 3 bases; nucleotides outside the gene matches: 5. The germline V gene has CDR1 SNHLY and CDR2 FYNNEI. Written as DNA, the CDR3 is TGTGCCAGCAGAGATAGCGGGGGGCTCTACAATGAGCAGTTCTTC. This gives the protein CASRDSGGLYNEQFF.